This T cell receptor (beta chain) was sequenced for a study of cytomegalovirus exposure and HLA in healthy donors. At the level of the study: As an earlier analysis found, about 190 million T cells yielded about 120 million unique TCR beta sequences. Caucasian-associated ancestry cluster membership applied to about four fifths of several hundred genotyped donors.

PCR primers comprised 60 Vbeta and 13 Jbeta primers. Clones were read by immunoSEQ multiplex PCR, and TCRdb kept only the in-frame ones, dropping some. The sample yields approximately 170,000 clones, around 78% seen once. The CDR3 has 16 residues. Trimming removed 2 bases from V and 4 bases from J; junction bases left unmatched: 11. Germline CDR1 reads WNHNN; CDR2 reads SYGVQD (reference sequence). Sequencing used PBMCs. The J gene is TRBJ2-7, the V gene TRBV10-1; 7 bases agree with TRBD2. This clonotype was obtained from a man aged 40-55 years in good health and CMV-seronegative. CDR3 nucleotides: TGCGCCAGCAGTGAGACACCTAGCGGACCACCGTACGAGCAGTACTTC. As protein: CASSETPSGPPYEQYF.